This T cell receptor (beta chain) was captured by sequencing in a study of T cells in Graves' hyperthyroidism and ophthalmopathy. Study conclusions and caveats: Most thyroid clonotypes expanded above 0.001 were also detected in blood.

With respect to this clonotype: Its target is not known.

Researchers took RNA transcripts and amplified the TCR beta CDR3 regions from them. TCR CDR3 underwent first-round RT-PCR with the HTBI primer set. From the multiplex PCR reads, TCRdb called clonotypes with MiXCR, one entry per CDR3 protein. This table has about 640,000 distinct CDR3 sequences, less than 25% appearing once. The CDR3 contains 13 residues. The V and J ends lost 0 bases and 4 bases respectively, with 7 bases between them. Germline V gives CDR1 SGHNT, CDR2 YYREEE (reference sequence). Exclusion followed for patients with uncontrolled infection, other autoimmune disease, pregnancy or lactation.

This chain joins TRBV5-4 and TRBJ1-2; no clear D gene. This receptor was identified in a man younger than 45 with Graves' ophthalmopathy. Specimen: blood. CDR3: CASSLERTYGYTF. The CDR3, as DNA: TGTGCCAGCAGCTTGGAACGGACCTATGGCTACACCTTC.